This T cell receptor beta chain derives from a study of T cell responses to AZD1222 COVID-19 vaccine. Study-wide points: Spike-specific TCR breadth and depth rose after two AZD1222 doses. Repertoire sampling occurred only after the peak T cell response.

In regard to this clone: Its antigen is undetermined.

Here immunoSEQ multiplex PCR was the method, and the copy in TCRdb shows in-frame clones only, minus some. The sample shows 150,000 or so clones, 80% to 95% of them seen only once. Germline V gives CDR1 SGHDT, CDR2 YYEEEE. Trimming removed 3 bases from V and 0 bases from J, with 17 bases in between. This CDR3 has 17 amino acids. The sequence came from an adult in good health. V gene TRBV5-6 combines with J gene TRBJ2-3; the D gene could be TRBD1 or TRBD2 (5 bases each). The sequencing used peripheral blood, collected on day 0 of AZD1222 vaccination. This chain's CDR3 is CASSWGFNSGSTDTQYF. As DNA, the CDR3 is TGTGCCAGCAGCTGGGGCTTCAATTCGGGGAGCACAGATACGCAGTATTTT.